This T cell receptor beta chain stems from a study of T cell repertoires in cytomegalovirus infection (dated by TCRdb to between 2017 and 2020). For the study in its entirety: Recently identified HLA-C-restricted CMV epitopes, whose presentation resists viral immunomodulation, were targeted by peptide stimulations together with well-studied HLA-B-restricted epitopes. Because public TCR beta signatures pointed to carriage of CMV infection together with the matching HLA type, the HLA type of each donor mattered for the analysis. What the research found in general, with its limitations: The ex vivo response was dominated by HLA-C-restricted CMV-specific TCR beta clonotypes, and the single most frequent clonotype in two of eight donors was supplied by these HLA-C-restricted clonotypes. Cumulative frequency of public TCR beta family members discriminated carriers of CMV infection plus the relevant HLA type in this cohort and an independent roughly 340-donor cohort.

This sample was sequenced with an Illumina HiSeq 1500. Using fastp at Q25 and MiXCR, TCRdb reprocessed the public reads and kept productive beta chains. Entries that share a CDR3 protein sequence are merged under the most common genes and DNA. This sample gives around 99,000 distinct CDR3 sequences in total; about 30% of them show up just once. The ten most abundant clones make up about 81% of the sample. In light of the paper, this sample's treatment or condition label describes: in vitro stimulation with specific CMV peptide epitopes to enrich CMV-specific T cells. Including cysteine and phenylalanine, the CDR3 has 17 amino acids. The sequence is cut down to CDR3 DNA, 51 bases in frame from base 1. CDR1 and CDR2 (MDHEN, SYDVKM) derive from the germline V gene. Trimming costs V 2 bases and J 5 bases, and their ends lie 18 bases apart. This clonotype was detected ten times or more. Its recognized antigen is unknown. No quality values exist for individual bases; no much larger clone is one base distant.

This TCR was recovered from a human donor in good health (CMV status not recorded). Some clones in this sample may be carry-over from other donors' samples. The material sequenced was CD8+ T cells from cultured PBMCs, taken from culture after CMV antigen stimulation. The receptor chain draws on TRBV28 and TRBJ2-2, and TRBD1 may be the D gene, going by 6 matching bases. The DNA sequence is as follows: TGTGCCAGCAGTTTAACCCTACCAGGGGAATGGACCGGGGAGCTGTTTTTT. This is translated as CASSLTLPGEWTGELFF. Where the CDR3 stops, the reference TRBV28 and TRBJ2-2 genes take over; the full variable domain is DVKVTQSSRYLVKRTGEKVFLECVQDMDHENMFWYRQDPGLGLRLIYFSYDVKMKEKGDIPEGYSVSREKKERFSLILESASTNQTSMYLCASSLTLPGEWTGELFFGEGSRLTVL.